These 26 T cell receptor beta chains were all obtained from the same sample, sequenced in a study of T cells in Graves' hyperthyroidism and ophthalmopathy. TCR beta CDR3 sequences were amplified from RNA transcripts. First-round RT-PCR targeting the TCR CDR3 was performed with the HTBI primer set. Each CDR3 protein is one row after TCRdb ran MiXCR on the multiplex PCR reads. The data hold 280,000 or so distinct CDR3 sequences, with under 30% observed a single time. What was sequenced was blood. The source is a middle-aged man with Graves' hyperthyroidism that later progressed to Graves' ophthalmopathy.

There are many counts of this clonotype. The chain has TRBV5-1 and TRBJ1-2; D remains unclear. V shed 6 bases and J shed 8 bases, with 20 bases lying between them. Germline assignment: CDR1 SGHRS and CDR2 YFSETQ. The CDR3 has 14 residues. CDR3 bases: TGCGCCAGCACCCATTCCCCTGATTGGTACGGCTACACCTTC. Protein sequence: CASTHSPDWYGYTF. The variable domain in full, completed from reference TRBV5-1 and TRBJ1-2, reads KAGVTQTPRYLIKTRGQQVTLSCSPISGHRSVSWYQQTPGQGLQFLFEYFSETQRNKGNFPGRFSGRQFSNSRSEMNVSTLELGDSALYLCASTHSPDWYGYTFGSGTRLTVV.

In its sample, this clonotype was seen many times. This chain connects TRBV18 to TRBJ1-5; D unclear. CDR3 length: 13 residues. Trimming removed 6 bases at V and 4 bases at J, with 10 bases between. Germline CDR1 reads KGHSH; CDR2 reads LQKENI. The CDR3, as DNA: TGTGCCAGCTCCTACGGGAGAAATCAGCCCCAGCATTTT. Protein: CASSYGRNQPQHF. The complete variable domain, with remaining parts taken from reference TRBV18 and TRBJ1-5, reads NAGVMQNPRHLVRRRGQEARLRCSPMKGHSHVYWYRQLPEEGLKFMVYLQKENIIDESGMPKERFSAEFPKEGPSILRIQQVVRGDSAAYFCASSYGRNQPQHFGDGTRLSIL.

J is TRBJ2-7 and V is TRBV6-5; TRBD1 matches at 9 bases. CDR1 MNHEY and CDR2 SVGAGI come from the germline V gene. Trimming removed 2 bases from V and 4 bases from J; junction bases left unmatched: 3. The CDR3 length is 14 residues. The CDR3 loop reads CASSYTGGAYEQYF. The CDR3 coding sequence is TGTGCCAGCAGTTACACAGGGGGCGCGTACGAGCAGTACTTC.

This chain joins TRBV12-3 or TRBV12-4 and TRBJ1-1, with 8 nucleotides matching TRBD1. This CDR3 is built from 15 residues. The V and J ends lost 5 bases and 3 bases, in that order; junction bases with no gene match: 8. CDR3 bases: TGTGCCAGCAGTCCCCGGACAGGGAGGGACACTGAAGCTTTCTTT. This translates into CASSPRTGRDTEAFF.

This clonotype was seen many times. The V and J genes are TRBV2 and TRBJ1-1; 7 bases line up with TRBD1. Losses at the gene ends were 4 bases for V and 6 bases for J; bases not matched to a gene: 11. From germline, CDR1 is SNHLY and CDR2 FYNNEI. This CDR3 is 15 amino acids long. The CDR3 DNA sequence: TGTGCCAGCAGTGGAGACAGGGTAAGGGTGCCTGAAGCTTTCTTT. This codes for CASSGDRVRVPEAFF.

The rearrangement links TRBV6-1 to TRBJ1-2; unclear D gene. Germline V gene lookup returns CDR1 MNHNS and CDR2 SASEGT. CDR3 length: 13 residues. V was clipped by 1 base and J by 4 bases, with 7 bases between them. CDR3 in DNA: TGTGCCAGCAGTGAAGGCAGACTCTATGGCTACACCTTC. Protein product: CASSEGRLYGYTF.

This clonotype was seen many times. The rearrangement links TRBV19 to TRBJ2-7; a weak D match, TRBD1 (5 bases). The length of the CDR3 is 16 residues. Germline CDR1 is LNHDA and CDR2 is SQIVND (reference sequence). Trimming removed 1 base from V and 0 bases from J, with 13 bases in between. CDR3 in amino acids: CASSIGADSLSYEQYF. The DNA for the CDR3 is TGTGCCAGTAGTATAGGAGCTGACAGCCTCTCCTACGAGCAGTACTTC.

This clonotype was picked up many times. The chain uses TRBV7-6 and TRBJ2-7; 7 bases are shared with TRBD1. V was pared by 5 bases and J by 2 bases, with 3 bases of the junction left unmatched. The CDR3 is 13 amino acids. Germline lookup yields CDR1 SGHVS and CDR2 FNYEAQ. The CDR3 DNA reads TGTGCCAGCAGCCAAGGGACAGCCTACGAGCAGTACTTC. It codes for CASSQGTAYEQYF.

In this sample, this clonotype turned up many times. This rearrangement joins TRBV18 to TRBJ2-7; no reliable D call. The CDR3 loop spans 13 amino acids. The germline gives CDR1 KGHSH, CDR2 LQKENI. V lost 0 bases and J 3 bases, leaving 6 bases between the germline ends. Here the CDR3 DNA reads TGTGCCAGCTCACCACCTTCCCTCTACGAGCAGTACTTC. Encoded protein: CASSPPSLYEQYF.

The rearrangement joins TRBV12-5 to TRBJ1-1; D not certain. The CDR3 is 11 amino acids. V lost 1 base and J 11 bases, leaving 8 bases between the germline ends. Germline V lookup: CDR1 LGHNT, CDR2 FRNRAP. DNA for the CDR3: TGTGCTAGTGGTTTGGGGGGTGAGGCTTTCTTT. Translation gives CASGLGGEAFF.

V and J are TRBV5-1 and TRBJ2-3; 14 nucleotides line up with TRBD2. The V and J ends lost 3 bases and 4 bases, in that order; junction bases with no gene match: 7. CDR3 length: 17 amino acids. The germline CDR1 and CDR2 sequences are SGHRS and YFSETQ. CDR3 nucleotides: TGCGCCAGCAGCTATCCGGGACTAGCGGGAGTATCAGATACGCAGTATTTT. Translation: CASSYPGLAGVSDTQYF.

CDR3 loop: CSARGTEHYEQYF. CDR3 sequence (DNA): TGCAGTGCTAGGGGGACAGAACATTACGAGCAGTACTTC. V is TRBV20-1 and J is TRBJ2-7; 7 bases fit TRBD1. V shed 3 bases, J shed 4 bases, and the junction held 6 bases outside the gene matches. From germline, CDR1 is DFQATT and CDR2 SNEGSKA (reference sequence). This CDR3 spans 13 amino acids.

The V and J genes are TRBV11-2 and TRBJ1-1; 8 bases agree with TRBD1. Germline V gene sequence: CDR1 SGHAT, CDR2 FQNNGV. Losses at the gene ends were 5 bases for V and 5 bases for J; bases not matched to a gene: 13. The CDR3 totals 16 residues. CDR3 region: CASSLRDRHQGTEAFF. Written as DNA, the CDR3 is TGTGCCAGCAGCCTCCGGGACAGGCACCAAGGGACTGAAGCTTTCTTT.

This clonotype was picked up many times. This sequence joins TRBV27 and TRBJ2-7; no reliable D call. Germline V lookup: CDR1 MNHEY, CDR2 SMNVEV (reference sequence). The CDR3 runs 10 residues. V was trimmed by 8 bases and J by 3 bases, leaving 5 bases between them. The CDR3 DNA is TGTGCCAGCGGCTACTACGAGCAGTACTTC. Encoded protein: CASGYYEQYF.

This clonotype was counted many times. V and J are TRBV4-1 and TRBJ2-7, with 7 bases fitting TRBD1. This CDR3 contains 15 residues. Per the germline V gene, CDR1 is MGHRA and CDR2 is YSYEKL. Losses at the gene ends were 3 bases for V and 2 bases for J; bases not matched to a gene: 7. The CDR3: CASSHAGQVAYEQYF. As DNA, the CDR3 is TGCGCCAGCAGCCACGCCGGACAGGTCGCCTACGAGCAGTACTTC.

The genes are TRBV27 and TRBJ2-2; 7 nucleotides line up with TRBD1. CDR3 length: 16 amino acids. V lost 6 bases, J lost 6 bases, and 13 bases stayed unmatched. Germline-derived CDR1 and CDR2 are MNHEY and SMNVEV (reference sequence). The CDR3 region is CASSKTRDSLSGELFF. In DNA form, the CDR3 reads TGTGCCAGCAGCAAAACCCGGGACAGTCTTTCCGGGGAGCTGTTTTTT.

The chain joins TRBV6-1 to TRBJ1-3; perhaps TRBD1 as D (6 bases). Trimming cost V 5 bases and J 4 bases, with 18 bases left between them. Germline CDR1 and CDR2: MNHNS and SASEGT. This CDR3 is built from 16 residues. The CDR3 reads CASSKTRGSFGNTIYF. Written as DNA, the CDR3 is TGTGCCAGCAGTAAAACCAGGGGAAGCTTCGGAAACACCATATATTTT.

This clonotype was found a few times. V usage is TRBV6-1 and J usage is TRBJ2-5; no reliable D call. The CDR3 runs to 12 residues. The germline gives CDR1 MNHNS, CDR2 SASEGT. Trimming removed 3 bases from V and 5 bases from J, with 7 bases in between. In DNA form, the CDR3 reads TGTGCCAGCAGTGACAACGCGGAGACCCAGTACTTC. Translation: CASSDNAETQYF.

This clonotype has at least ten counts. The CDR3 loop is CASSLRNRGGGYTF. CDR3 DNA: TGTGCCAGCAGCTTGCGCAACAGGGGAGGTGGCTACACCTTC. V gene TRBV7-2 combines with J gene TRBJ1-2, with 7 bases matching TRBD1. CDR1 and CDR2 from the germline V gene are SGHTA and FQGNSA. The CDR3 runs to 14 residues. V lost 3 bases to trimming and J lost 7 bases; unmatched junction nucleotides: 8.

This clonotype was seen repeatedly, ten times or more. The CDR3 coding sequence is TGTGCCAGCAGCTTACGCCTAGCGAGGTTCAATGAGCAGTTCTTC. It codes for CASSLRLARFNEQFF. The V gene is TRBV11-3, the J gene TRBJ2-1; D perhaps matches TRBD2 (6 bases). There are 15 residues in the CDR3. In germline, CDR1 is SGHNT, CDR2 YENEEA. The germline V and J ends were trimmed by 2 bases and 6 bases, with 14 bases remaining between them.

As regards this clonotype: A much larger clone is a single base away; this may be a read error. This chain connects TRBV7-9 to TRBJ2-7; no reliable D call. Germline CDR1 is SEHNR and CDR2 is FQNEAQ (reference sequence). This CDR3 comprises 13 residues. Trimming left V 2 bases short and J 2 bases short, with 7 bases between. The CDR3 sequence is CASSLHQAYEQYF. The DNA of the CDR3 is TGTGCCAGCAGCTTACACCAGGCCTACGAGCAGTACTTC.

The CDR3, as DNA: TGCAGCGTTGGACGGAACACTGAAGCTTTCTTT. This encodes CSVGRNTEAFF. The gene calls are TRBV29-1 and TRBJ1-1; unclear D gene. Per the germline V gene, CDR1 is SQVTM and CDR2 is ANQGSEA. The ends were cut back, 4 bases at V and 1 base at J, with 4 bases in the middle. CDR3 length: 11 amino acids.

The rearrangement uses TRBV12-3 or TRBV12-4 and TRBJ1-1; D is unresolved. V lost 5 bases to trimming and J lost 6 bases, with 10 bases between them. The CDR3 loop spans 12 amino acids. The CDR3 here is CASSPNTAEAFF. CDR3 DNA: TGTGCCAGCAGTCCAAACACTGCTGAAGCTTTCTTT.

Ten or more counts support this clonotype. This sequence joins TRBV30 and TRBJ1-2; unclear D gene. CDR3 length equals 13 residues. V dropped 3 bases and J dropped 0 bases, with 8 bases sitting between them. Germline assignment: CDR1 GTSNPN and CDR2 SVGIG (reference sequence). The CDR3 here is CAWRAATNYGYTF. The CDR3 region has the DNA TGTGCCTGGAGGGCAGCGACTAACTATGGCTACACCTTC.

This clonotype was seen many times. No conserved phenylalanine or tryptophan is present at the end of the CDR3, so a read error is the likely explanation. This chain joins TRBV6-5 and TRBJ2-7; weak D call: TRBD1 (6 bases). Trimming took 5 bases from V and 0 from J, leaving 17 bases between them. The CDR3 covers 16 residues. Germline-derived CDR1 and CDR2 are MNHEY and SVGAGI. The CDR3 DNA sequence: TGTGCCAGCAGTCCTCACGGGCAGGGGAGCTCCTACGAGCAGTACCTC. Its translation is CASSPHGQGSSYEQYL.

The gene calls are TRBV7-3 and TRBJ1-1; D might be TRBD1 (6 bases). CDR1 and CDR2 (germline): SGHTA, FQGTGA. Trimming took 2 bases from V and 8 from J, leaving 12 bases between them. This CDR3 spans 13 amino acids. Written as DNA, the CDR3 is TGTGCCAGCAGCTTATTGGGACAAAACGAAGCTTTCTTT. Its protein is CASSLLGQNEAFF. The variable domain in full, with the rest retrieved from reference TRBV7-3 and TRBJ1-1, is GAGVSQTPSNKVTEKGKYVELRCDPISGHTALYWYRQSLGQGPEFLIYFQGTGAADDSGLPNDRFFAVRPEGSVSTLKIQRTERGDSAVYLCASSLLGQNEAFFGQGTRLTVV.